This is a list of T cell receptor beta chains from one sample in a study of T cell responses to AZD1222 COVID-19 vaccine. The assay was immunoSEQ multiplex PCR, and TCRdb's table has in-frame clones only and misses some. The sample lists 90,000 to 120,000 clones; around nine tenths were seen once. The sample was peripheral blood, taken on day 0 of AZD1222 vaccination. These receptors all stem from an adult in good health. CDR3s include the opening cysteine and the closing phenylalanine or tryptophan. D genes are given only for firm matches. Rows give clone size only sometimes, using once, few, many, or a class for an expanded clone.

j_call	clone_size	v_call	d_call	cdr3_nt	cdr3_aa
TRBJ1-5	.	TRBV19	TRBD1	TGTGCCAGTAGTACGGCAGGGGGCCATCAGCCCCAGCATTTT	CASSTAGGHQPQHF
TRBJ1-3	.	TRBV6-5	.	TGTGCCAGCAGCAACCCCGGGGGCGTTGGAAACACCATATATTTT	CASSNPGGVGNTIYF
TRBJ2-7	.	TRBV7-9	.	TGTGCCAGCAGCTTGGACGGTACCTACGAGCAGTACTTC	CASSLDGTYEQYF
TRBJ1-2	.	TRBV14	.	TGTGCCAGCAGCCAAGATCTCGGAATAGCTAACTATGGCTACACCTTC	CASSQDLGIANYGYTF
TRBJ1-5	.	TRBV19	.	TGTGCCAGTAGCCAGACAGGCAATCAGCCCCAGCATTTT	CASSQTGNQPQHF
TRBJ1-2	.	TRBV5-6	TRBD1	TGTGCCAGCAGCTTGGAGAGGACAGGCGGCTACACCTTC	CASSLERTGGYTF
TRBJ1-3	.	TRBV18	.	TGTGCCAGCTCACCGACGGGAAGCTCTGGAAACACCATATATTTT	CASSPTGSSGNTIYF
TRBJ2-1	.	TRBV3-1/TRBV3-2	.	TGTGCCAGCAGCCAAGACATTAGCGGTCACAATGAGCAGTTCTTC	CASSQDISGHNEQFF
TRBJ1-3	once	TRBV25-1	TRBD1	TGTGCCAGCAGTGGCCAGGGGGTCCAAGTCTTT	CASSGQGVQVF
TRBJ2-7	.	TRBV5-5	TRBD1	TGTGCCAGCAGCCGACAGGGCGTAGAGGAGCAGTACTTC	CASSRQGVEEQYF
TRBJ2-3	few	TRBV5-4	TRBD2	TGTGCCAGCAGCTTGTTGACTAGCGGGGGCCCAGATACGCAGTATTTT	CASSLLTSGGPDTQYF
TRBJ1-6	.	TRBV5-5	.	TGTGCCAGCAGCGTGGACGGTATTTATAATTCACCCCTCCACTTT	CASSVDGIYNSPLHF
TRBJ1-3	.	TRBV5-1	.	TGCGCCAGCAGCCGTTTTCCCGACAGTAGTAGTACTGGAAACACCATATATTTT	CASSRFPDSSSTGNTIYF
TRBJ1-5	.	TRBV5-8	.	TGTGCCAGCAGCTTGGGGCGACAGGCGGATCAGCCCCAGCATTTT	CASSLGRQADQPQHF
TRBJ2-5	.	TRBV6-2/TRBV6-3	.	TGTGCCAGCAGTTACTCCACAGGGCGACTACAAGAGACCCAGTACTTC	CASSYSTGRLQETQYF
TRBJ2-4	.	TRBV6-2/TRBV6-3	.	TGTGCCAGCAGTAAGGCAGGAGGCATTTATAAAAACATTCAGTACTTC	CASSKAGGIYKNIQYF
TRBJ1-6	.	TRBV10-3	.	TGTGCCATCAGTCCCGAGGGTAATTCACCCCTCCACTTT	CAISPEGNSPLHF
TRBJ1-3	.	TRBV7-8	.	TGTGCCAGCAGCCGCGATGTTAGGGGAAACACCATATATTTT	CASSRDVRGNTIYF
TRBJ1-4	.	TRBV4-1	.	TGCGCCAGCAGCCAAGCCGAACTAGGGGTAAATGAAAAACTGTTTTTT	CASSQAELGVNEKLFF
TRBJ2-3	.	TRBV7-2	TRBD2	TGTGCCAGCAGCTCTCGAGCGGGGAAGTTGATAGATACGCAGTATTTT	CASSSRAGKLIDTQYF
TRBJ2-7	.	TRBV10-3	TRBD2	TGTGCCATCAGGGTTGGCGGGGGGAAGGGGGACGAGCAGTACTTC	CAIRVGGGKGDEQYF
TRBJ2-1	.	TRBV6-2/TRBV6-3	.	TGTGCCAGCAGTTACGTGGGAACAAACAATGAGCAGTTCTTC	CASSYVGTNNEQFF
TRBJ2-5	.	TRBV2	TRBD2	TGTGCCAGCAGTGAACGGGCTAGCGGGGGTCGGGAGACCCAGTACTTC	CASSERASGGRETQYF
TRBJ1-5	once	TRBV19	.	TGTGCCAGTAGTATGGGGAACAGACGAAATCAGCCCCAGCATTTT	CASSMGNRRNQPQHF
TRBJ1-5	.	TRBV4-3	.	TGCGCCAGCAGCCAAGCGTACGACGGGAATCAGCCCCAGCATTTT	CASSQAYDGNQPQHF